Below, one TCR beta chain is given with its context. This receptor's antigen is unknown. There are no base qualities to consult, and no much larger clone falls within one base. This sample stems from a study of T cells in Graves' hyperthyroidism and ophthalmopathy (dated by TCRdb to between 2018 and 2021). Regarding the study in general: Peripheral blood samples were taken at initial diagnosis, before any treatment was given. A discovery cohort of fewer than 110 patients, roughly 43 with Graves' ophthalmopathy and about 58 with stable Graves' hyperthyroidism, was used to find distinguishing TCR V-J signatures. Prospective prediction of ophthalmopathy was tested in an independent validation cohort of approximately 18 hyperthyroidism patients and roughly 16 patients who later progressed to ophthalmopathy. The approximately 97 discovery patients were randomly divided into training and test sets at a 7:3 ratio. In more than 5 Graves' hyperthyroidism patients, the study also compared T-cell repertoires from thyroid tissue with T-cell repertoires from blood. After blood sampling, hyperthyroidism patients were treated with methimazole at a starting dose of 30 mg daily, and ophthalmopathy patients were treated with high-dose intravenous methylprednisolone. The paper describes TCR Vbeta CDR3 sequencing of 120 to 150 peripheral blood samples, made up of some 42 ophthalmopathy patients, approximately 73 hyperthyroidism patients and 17 progressor patients.

Amplification of TCR beta CDR3 regions was carried out from RNA transcripts. A first-round RT-PCR of the TCR CDR3 used the HTBI primer set with the Qiagen OneStep RT-PCR kit. The libraries were constructed in a second round of multiplex PCR and then size-selected and purified. Libraries were sequenced paired-end with 100 bp reads on an Illumina HiSeq2000. Processing in the source paper ran as follows. SOAPnuke was used to process the raw data, with reads discarded if the reads contained adapters or uncalled bases, had a mean Phred below 15, or lacked an exact constant-primer or identifier match. COPE v1.2.5 was used to merge the high-quality paired reads, and each unique nucleotide sequence was defined as a clonotype. Clonotypes were aligned to IMGT TRBV, TRBD and TRBJ reference segments using MiTCR v1.1. The analysis was restricted to V-J combinations with a frequency above 0.0001, which together covered 99.2% of the repertoires. A TCS score was defined as the ratio of F50 (clonal expansion) to E x V (chaos), with BLOSUM62-based TCRdist applied between CDR3 peptides within each V-J. Welch's t-statistics and random forest reduced roughly 530 V-J features to 10 to 15, which were used in a naive Bayes classifier (R e1071). TCRdb passed the public sequencing reads through fastp at Q25 and MiXCR, retaining productive beta sequences. Each entry is one CDR3 protein sequence, shown with its most common DNA and genes. In this record, the V and J calls reflect TCRdb's handling and not the investigators' own analysis. This sample holds about 640,000 distinct CDR3 sequences; less than 25% were observed only once. Of the sample, over 30% falls within the top ten clones.

Trimming removed 0 bases from V and 0 bases from J, leaving 15 bases between the germline ends. The cysteine opens and the phenylalanine closes a CDR3 of 18 amino acids. The read is trimmed to its CDR3 DNA, 54 bases read in frame from base 1. CDR1 and CDR2 (LGHNA, YSLEER) derive from the germline V gene. Beyond this particular receptor, the publication reports: Most expanded thyroid clonotypes (frequency above 0.001) were also detected in blood, suggesting blood repertoires may reflect thyroid immune responses. Sample size was not statistically predetermined, and investigators were not blinded to group allocation. In validation, progression to ophthalmopathy was predicted by the model with more than 65% sensitivity and around 75% specificity, a median of roughly 6.4 months before onset. In cross-validation, a model built on a 13 V-J signature told ophthalmopathy apart from stable hyperthyroidism with roughly 87% sensitivity and approximately 81% specificity, and in testing the same model reached 80%/75%.

Ophthalmopathy patients had moderately to severely active disease, Clinical Activity Score of at least 3, NOSPECS grade of at least 4, and duration under 3 months. Any patient with an uncontrolled infection, another autoimmune disease, pregnancy or lactation was excluded. Diagnoses were based on clinical symptoms, serum thyroxine and TRAb, thyroid ultrasound and orbital computed tomography. Ficoll-Paque density gradient centrifugation was used to isolate PBMCs from around 9.1 ml of fresh peripheral blood. Total RNA was extracted with Trizol reagent, and quality was checked on an Agilent 2100 Bioanalyzer.

Rearrangement joined TRBV4-3 to TRBJ1-5; TRBD1 is possibly the D segment (5 matching bases). Input material: blood. The receptor was isolated from a young man with Graves' ophthalmopathy. The CDR3 amino acid sequence is: CASSQDLARTYSNQPQHF. The DNA is TGCGCCAGCAGCCAAGATCTGGCGCGGACATATAGCAATCAGCCCCAGCATTTT.